This section outlines one T cell receptor beta chain sequence together with its context. This sample is part of a study of control samples from healthy donors and cancer patients. CDR3 length: 14 amino acids. CDR1 LGHDT and CDR2 YNNKEL come from the germline V gene (reference sequence). V lost 1 base to trimming and J lost 5 bases, with 12 bases between them. Using immunoSEQ multiplex PCR, the repertoire was profiled, and TCRdb retains in-frame clones only, with some absent. This sample carries about 140,000 clones, roughly nine tenths of them seen once, and the ten largest clones take approximately 8.6%.

The sequenced sample consisted of blood. J is TRBJ2-7 and V is TRBV3-1 (or the pseudogene TRBV3-2); D gene unclear. This clonotype was obtained from a woman aged 30 to 39 in good health. CDR3 in amino acids: CASSQVNSPNEQYF. For the CDR3, the DNA is TGTGCCAGCAGCCAAGTTAACTCCCCGAACGAGCAGTACTTC.